This T cell receptor (beta chain) was captured in a study of chemoradiotherapy in HPV16-positive cancers. General observations from the study: Non-HPV-specific T cells did not expand in tumors during treatment, whereas candidate HPV-specific clones and E7-related motifs did.

CDR3 length: 15 amino acids. Germline V gene sequence: CDR1 SNHLY, CDR2 FYNNEI. The V gene end was trimmed by 7 bases and the J gene end by 3 bases; junction bases not matched to a gene: 5. On this clone: Its antigen is unknown.

The table came from immunoSEQ multiplex PCR; TCRdb's copy has only in-frame clones and leaves some out. Of about 12,000 clones listed, 85% to 90% are singletons. The receptor comes from a human donor with HPV-associated anogenital cancer. Sequencing was performed on blood, taken from a patient who underwent chemoradiotherapy. This sequence joins TRBV2 and TRBJ2-1; TRBD2 matches at 11 bases. The CDR3 DNA reads as TGTGCCAGCACAACTAGCGGGGGTTTCTACAATGAGCAGTTCTTC. Residues: CASTTSGGFYNEQFF.